This TCR beta chain was captured by sequencing in a study of blood T cell repertoires in COVID-19. Study-wide context: Both acute and convalescent COVID-19 samples were obtained from the United States, Italy and Spain. Nucleic acid was either cDNA or gDNA, and it came from T cells, B-cell-depleted T cells, or PBMCs.

The CDR3 is 15 residues long. Trimming took off 4 bases at V and 2 bases at J, with 15 bases between the two ends. CDR1 is SGHNT and CDR2 is YYREEE in the germline V gene (reference sequence). Per the authors' pipeline: Reference gene primer amplification gave nucleated cell count estimates. Repertoires were generated with immunoSEQ multiplex PCR, while TCRdb's copy carries only in-frame clones and drops some. That table furnishes V, J and clone size, whereas the DNA furnished D and trimming. The repertoire holds approximately 290,000 clones, 90% to 95% seen once, with about 2.2% in the top ten. It was during active infection that Seattle patients were enrolled and then longitudinally followed.

Sequencing was performed on peripheral blood. The V gene is TRBV5-4, the J gene TRBJ1-1, with D unclear. This clonotype originated in a woman aged 25 to 39 with COVID-19, enrolled during active disease. The CDR3 loop reads CASSPTVYLNTEAFF. Written as DNA, the CDR3 is TGTGCCAGCAGCCCTACGGTTTATCTAAACACTGAAGCTTTCTTT.